This entry concerns a single T cell receptor beta chain. Its antigen is unknown. The sample originates from a study of PD-1 blockade in classical Hodgkin lymphoma. Study results and limitations: Baseline diversity resembling that of newly diagnosed patients was seen in complete responders. Patients who initiated nivolumab within 1 year of ASCT were excluded. As was reported, newly diagnosed patients showed lower baseline TCR diversity than healthy donors did.

Documented time point: cycle 4 day 1 (C4D1), after around six weeks of nivolumab. Every patient was affected by relapse after autologous stem cell transplantation, while exposure to brentuximab vedotin was not uniform. Best responses fell into complete response, partial response or progressive disease. V was clipped by 5 bases and J by 1 base, with 12 bases between them. Germline CDR1 is KGHSH and CDR2 is LQKENI. This CDR3 has 14 residues. Here immunoSEQ multiplex PCR was the method, and the copy in TCRdb shows in-frame clones only, minus some. Of roughly 50,000 clones listed, roughly 90% were seen once; the top ten hold about 15%.

Sequences were derived from peripheral blood mononuclear cells (PBMCs), sampled before the fourth cycle of nivolumab. The sequence was obtained from a human donor with classical Hodgkin lymphoma. The V and J genes are TRBV18 and TRBJ2-7, with D tentatively TRBD1 or TRBD2 (5 bases each). The CDR3 is CASSSGASSYEQYF. The CDR3 DNA reads as TGTGCCAGCTCATCCGGGGCTAGTTCCTACGAGCAGTACTTC.